A selection of T cell receptor beta chains follows, all from one sample in a study of blood T cell repertoires in COVID-19. The data were produced by immunoSEQ multiplex PCR, yet TCRdb's version contains in-frame clones alone and is incomplete. Among roughly 250,000 clones, nearly 85% were seen once, and the ten largest hold more than 5%. The sample comprised peripheral blood. Receptor source: a human donor in a cohort sampled during active COVID-19. Each CDR3 is given with its conserved first and last residue. A D gene is named only where the DNA matches it firmly. Not all rows give a size; the values are once, few, many and, for expanded clones, a class.

d_call,clone_size,j_call,v_call,cdr3_aa,cdr3_nt
NA,NA,TRBJ2-7,TRBV10-3,CATAGTYYEQYF,TGTGCCACCGCGGGAACCTACTACGAGCAGTACTTC
NA,few,TRBJ2-3,TRBV6-5,CASMESTGRTDTQYF,TGTGCCAGCATGGAGTCCACAGGGCGGACAGATACGCAGTATTTT
NA,NA,TRBJ2-3,TRBV10-1,CASSYKDTQYF,TGCGCCAGCTCTTACAAAGATACGCAGTATTTT
TRBD2,NA,TRBJ2-1,TRBV13,CASSPELTSGGSSYNEQFF,TGTGCCAGCAGCCCCGAACTGACTAGCGGGGGAAGCTCCTACAATGAGCAGTTCTTC
TRBD1,NA,TRBJ2-2,TRBV5-4,CASSFWTGGPGELFF,TGTGCCAGCAGCTTTTGGACAGGGGGACCCGGGGAGCTGTTTTTT
NA,NA,TRBJ1-2,TRBV2,CASRGRTAGYGYTF,TGTGCCAGCAGAGGGAGGACGGCGGGCTATGGCTACACCTTC
NA,once,TRBJ2-3,TRBV14,CASSQEAYHTQYF,TGTGCCAGCAGCCAAGAAGCATATCATACGCAGTATTTT
NA,NA,TRBJ2-7,TRBV29-1,CSAGLRDEQYF,TGCAGCGCCGGACTTCGAGACGAGCAGTACTTC
NA,NA,TRBJ2-1,TRBV6-4,CASSSAGSPYNEQFF,TGTGCCAGCAGTTCGGCAGGGTCCCCCTACAATGAGCAGTTCTTC
NA,NA,TRBJ1-1,TRBV5-1,CASSPDRKGMNTEAFF,TGCGCCAGCAGCCCCGACAGGAAGGGTATGAACACTGAAGCTTTCTTT
TRBD1,few,TRBJ1-2,TRBV9,CASSSGQGAGYTF,TGTGCCAGCAGCTCAGGACAGGGGGCAGGCTACACCTTC
NA,NA,TRBJ1-2,TRBV5-4,CASSLVGQDYGYTF,TGTGCCAGCAGCTTGGTTGGGCAGGACTATGGCTACACCTTC
NA,NA,TRBJ2-2,TRBV6-4,CASSAEEAGELFF,TGTGCCAGCAGTGCGGAGGAGGCCGGGGAGCTGTTTTTT
TRBD1,once,TRBJ2-3,TRBV24-1,CATSDSRGSTDTQYF,TGTGCCACCAGTGATTCCAGGGGGAGCACAGATACGCAGTATTTT
NA,NA,TRBJ2-3,TRBV7-9,CASSRRQQINSTDTQYF,TGTGCCAGCAGCCGTCGGCAACAGATCAATAGCACAGATACGCAGTATTTT
TRBD1,NA,TRBJ1-1,TRBV5-4,CASSPGRGTGLIETEAFF,TGTGCCAGCAGCCCCGGGCGGGGGACAGGGTTAATAGAAACTGAAGCTTTCTTT
TRBD1,once,TRBJ2-5,TRBV5-1,CASSLGTGIEETQYF,TGCGCCAGCAGCTTGGGGACAGGGATAGAGGAGACCCAGTACTTC
NA,NA,TRBJ2-7,TRBV5-1,CASSLGGTSYEQYF,TGCGCCAGCAGCTTGGGCGGAACCTCCTACGAGCAGTACTTC
NA,NA,TRBJ1-2,TRBV14,CASSQDLRGVYGYTF,TGTGCCAGCAGCCAAGATCTTCGCGGGGTCTATGGCTACACCTTC
NA,once,TRBJ2-7,TRBV29-1,CSVVRDRYEQYF,TGCAGCGTTGTACGAGACAGATACGAGCAGTACTTC
NA,NA,TRBJ2-2,TRBV2,CASSDHIQLIANTGELFF,TGTGCCAGCAGTGACCATATACAGCTAATAGCGAACACCGGGGAGCTGTTTTTT
TRBD2,NA,TRBJ2-3,TRBV24-1,CATRGLAGTDTQYF,TGTGCCACCAGGGGACTAGCGGGGACAGATACGCAGTATTTT
NA,NA,TRBJ2-3,TRBV24-1,CATSDRSTRAHSTDTQYF,TGTGCCACCAGTGATCGCTCGACCAGGGCACATAGCACAGATACGCAGTATTTT
TRBD2,NA,TRBJ2-1,TRBV19,CASSMAGGSYNEQFF,TGTGCCAGTAGTATGGCGGGGGGCTCCTACAATGAGCAGTTCTTC
TRBD2,NA,TRBJ2-7,TRBV30,CAWIRESKRERYEQYF,TGTGCCTGGATTCGAGAAAGTAAGCGGGAGCGATACGAGCAGTACTTC
NA,NA,TRBJ2-7,TRBV7-7,CASSLNWGGEQYF,TGTGCTAGCAGCTTGAATTGGGGAGGCGAGCAGTACTTC
TRBD2,once,TRBJ2-3,TRBV7-9,CASSFTRGGTFSTDTQYF,TGTGCCAGCAGCTTCACCCGGGGGGGGACTTTTAGCACAGATACGCAGTATTTT
NA,NA,TRBJ2-1,TRBV5-1,CASSLDTGNYNEQFF,TGCGCCAGCAGCTTGGATACAGGGAACTACAATGAGCAGTTCTTC
TRBD2,NA,TRBJ2-7,TRBV10-2,CASSDGGGRSYEQYF,TGCGCCAGCAGTGATGGCGGGGGGAGATCCTACGAGCAGTACTTC
TRBD1,NA,TRBJ1-4,TRBV3-1/TRBV3-2,CASSLRTGRSEKLFF,TGTGCCAGCAGCCTCCGGACAGGGAGGAGCGAAAAACTGTTTTTT
TRBD1,NA,TRBJ2-7,TRBV2,CASIQTGGFGEQYF,TGTGCCAGCATCCAGACAGGGGGCTTTGGCGAGCAGTACTTC
TRBD1,NA,TRBJ2-7,TRBV29-1,CSGGQGASYEQYF,TGCAGCGGGGGACAGGGGGCGTCCTACGAGCAGTACTTC
NA,NA,TRBJ2-5,TRBV10-2,CASTRGAGETQYF,TGCGCCAGTACCCGGGGGGCCGGGGAGACCCAGTACTTC
TRBD1,NA,TRBJ2-2,TRBV19,CASIDRGFIGELFF,TGTGCCAGTATTGACAGGGGGTTCATCGGGGAGCTGTTTTTT
TRBD1,once,TRBJ1-5,TRBV6-5,CASRRGQGVNQPQHF,TGTGCCAGCAGGAGGGGACAGGGAGTCAATCAGCCCCAGCATTTT
TRBD2,NA,TRBJ2-7,TRBV6-6,CASSSSGRADWHEQYF,TGTGCCAGCAGTTCAAGCGGGAGGGCCGATTGGCACGAGCAGTACTTC
NA,NA,TRBJ2-7,TRBV7-9,CASIHAPRDYEQYF,TGTGCCAGCATCCACGCCCCCCGGGACTACGAGCAGTACTTC
TRBD1,NA,TRBJ1-5,TRBV28,CASSTGAQGNQPQHF,TGTGCCAGCAGTACAGGGGCCCAGGGCAATCAGCCCCAGCATTTT
TRBD1,NA,TRBJ1-2,TRBV6-6,CASSYDRQGGDGYTF,TGTGCCAGCAGTTACGACCGACAGGGGGGAGATGGCTACACCTTC
NA,NA,TRBJ1-5,TRBV5-6,CASSLGRYNQPQHF,TGTGCCAGCAGCTTGGGCAGATACAATCAGCCCCAGCATTTT
NA,NA,TRBJ1-1,TRBV12-3/TRBV12-4,CASSLGRETEAFF,TGTGCCAGCAGTTTGGGCAGGGAAACTGAAGCTTTCTTT
NA,NA,TRBJ1-6,TRBV6-6,CASSYTPTRSLHF,TGTGCCAGCAGTTATACACCGACTCGGTCCCTCCACTTT
TRBD2,NA,TRBJ2-3,TRBV10-3,CAIRPSSGNGGRNTDTQYF,TGTGCCATCAGGCCGTCCAGTGGGAATGGCGGGAGAAACACAGATACGCAGTATTTT
TRBD2,NA,TRBJ2-3,TRBV28,CASNNPWPSGGSTDTQYF,TGTGCCAGCAACAACCCTTGGCCTAGCGGGGGTAGCACAGATACGCAGTATTTT
TRBD1,NA,TRBJ2-6,TRBV5-1,CASSPESGTVANVLTF,TGCGCCAGCAGCCCGGAGTCCGGGACAGTGGCCAACGTCCTGACTTTC
NA,NA,TRBJ2-7,TRBV2,CASSVTGNEQYF,TGTGCCAGCAGTGTTACAGGGAACGAGCAGTACTTC
NA,once,TRBJ1-1,TRBV19,CASTTGGNTEAFF,TGTGCCAGTACCACGGGGGGAAACACTGAAGCTTTCTTT
TRBD1,NA,TRBJ1-6,TRBV18,CASSPTGRDNSPLHF,TGTGCCAGCTCACCGACAGGGAGAGATAATTCACCCCTCCACTTT